One T cell receptor (beta chain) is described in this entry. Its specificity is not known. The data derive from a study of T cells in Graves' hyperthyroidism and ophthalmopathy. Study context: Specimen type is peripheral blood, collected at initial diagnosis prior to any treatment.

Study-wide findings and caveats: Ophthalmopathy was separated from stable hyperthyroidism by a 13 V-J model.

What was amplified from RNA transcripts were TCR beta CDR3 regions. Researchers ran a first-round RT-PCR on the TCR CDR3 using the HTBI primer set. In TCRdb, the multiplex PCR reads were re-called with MiXCR into one record per CDR3 protein. The sample lists fewer than 750,000 distinct CDR3 sequences, roughly 15% occurring once. The germline gives CDR1 MDHEN, CDR2 SYDVKM. V lost 0 bases and J lost 0, with 15 bases in between. The CDR3 length is 17 residues. Disease duration was under 3 months in the ophthalmopathy patients, who also had a Clinical Activity Score of at least 3 and a NOSPECS grade of at least 4.

The TCR comes from a woman between 45 and 65 years old with Graves' ophthalmopathy. Sequences were obtained from blood. The chain couples TRBV28 to TRBJ2-7; D call uncertain. The CDR3 protein is CASSLWRLSQSSYEQYF. DNA for the CDR3: TGTGCCAGCAGTTTATGGCGTTTGTCGCAGAGCTCCTACGAGCAGTACTTC.